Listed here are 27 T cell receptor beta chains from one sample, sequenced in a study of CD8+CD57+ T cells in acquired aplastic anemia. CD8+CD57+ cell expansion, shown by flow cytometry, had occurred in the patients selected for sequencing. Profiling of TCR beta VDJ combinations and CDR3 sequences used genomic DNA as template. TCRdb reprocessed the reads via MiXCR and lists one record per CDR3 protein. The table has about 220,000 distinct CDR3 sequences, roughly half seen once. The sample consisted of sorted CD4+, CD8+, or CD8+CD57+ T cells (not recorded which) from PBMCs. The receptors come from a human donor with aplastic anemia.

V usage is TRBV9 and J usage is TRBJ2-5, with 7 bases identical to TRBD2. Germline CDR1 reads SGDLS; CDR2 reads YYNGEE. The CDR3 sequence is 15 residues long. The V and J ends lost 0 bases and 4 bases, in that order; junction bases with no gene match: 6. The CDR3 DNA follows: TGTGCCAGCAGCGTAGAAGGGAGGGCCGCAGAGACCCAGTACTTC. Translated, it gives CASSVEGRAAETQYF.

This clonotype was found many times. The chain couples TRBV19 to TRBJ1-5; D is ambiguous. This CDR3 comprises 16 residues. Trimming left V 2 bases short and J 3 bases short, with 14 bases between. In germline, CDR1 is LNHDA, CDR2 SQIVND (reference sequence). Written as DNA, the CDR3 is TGTGCCAGTAGTATACGGCGGCATCAGGACAATCAGCCCCAGCATTTT. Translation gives CASSIRRHQDNQPQHF.

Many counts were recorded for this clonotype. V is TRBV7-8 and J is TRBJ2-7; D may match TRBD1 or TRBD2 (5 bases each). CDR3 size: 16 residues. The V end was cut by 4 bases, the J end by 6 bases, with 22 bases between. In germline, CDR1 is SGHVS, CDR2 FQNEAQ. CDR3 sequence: CASSSDPDTLRVEQYF. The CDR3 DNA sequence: TGTGCCAGCAGCTCCGACCCGGACACCCTGAGGGTCGAGCAGTACTTC.

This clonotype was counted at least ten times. The CDR3 DNA is TGTGCCCTATGGAGGGGAGGCGGGGAGCTGTTTTTT. Its translation: CALWRGGGELFF. The chain is built from TRBV2 and TRBJ2-2, with TRBD2 as a possible D gene (6 bases). This CDR3 contains 12 residues. The germline V gene encodes CDR1 SNHLY and CDR2 FYNNEI. Trimming left V 11 bases short and J 7 bases short, with 14 bases between.

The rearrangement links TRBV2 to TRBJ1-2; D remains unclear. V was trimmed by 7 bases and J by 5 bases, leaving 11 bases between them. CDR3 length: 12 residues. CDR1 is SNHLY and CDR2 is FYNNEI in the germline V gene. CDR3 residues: CASKERAYGYTF. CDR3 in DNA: TGTGCCAGCAAAGAGAGGGCTTATGGCTACACCTTC.

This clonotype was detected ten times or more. The CDR3 loop reads CASSPGQFSTDTQYF. CDR3 in DNA: TGTGCCAGCAGCCCGGGACAGTTCAGCACAGATACGCAGTATTTT. V usage is TRBV25-1 and J usage is TRBJ2-3; 7 bases are shared with TRBD1. Germline V gene data show CDR1 as MGHDK and CDR2 as SYGVNS. The V segment lost 6 bases and the J segment 0 bases; nucleotides outside the gene matches: 6. The CDR3 runs to 15 residues.

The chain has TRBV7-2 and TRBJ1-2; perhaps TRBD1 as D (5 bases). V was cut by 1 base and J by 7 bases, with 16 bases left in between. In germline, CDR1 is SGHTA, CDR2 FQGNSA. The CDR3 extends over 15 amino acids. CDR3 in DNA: TGTGCCAGCAGCTTAGGTAATTCCTTCACAGGTGGCTACACCTTC. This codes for CASSLGNSFTGGYTF. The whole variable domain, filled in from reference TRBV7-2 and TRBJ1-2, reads GAGVSQSPSNKVTEKGKDVELRCDPISGHTALYWYRQSLGQGLEFLIYFQGNSAPDKSGLPSDRFSAERTGGSVSTLTIQRTQQEDSAVYLCASSLGNSFTGGYTFGSGTRLTVV.

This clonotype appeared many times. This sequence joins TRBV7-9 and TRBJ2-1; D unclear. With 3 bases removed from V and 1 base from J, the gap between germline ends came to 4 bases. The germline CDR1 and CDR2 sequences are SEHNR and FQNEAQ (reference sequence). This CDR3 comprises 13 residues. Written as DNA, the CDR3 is TGTGCCAGCAGCTTTAGTTCCTACAATGAGCAGTTCTTC. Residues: CASSFSSYNEQFF.

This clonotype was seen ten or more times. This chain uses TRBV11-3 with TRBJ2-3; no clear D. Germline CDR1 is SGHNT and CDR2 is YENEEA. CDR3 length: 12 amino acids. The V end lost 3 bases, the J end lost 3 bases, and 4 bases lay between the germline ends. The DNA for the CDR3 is TGTGCCAGCAGCTTCTTTACAGATACGCAGTATTTT. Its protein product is CASSFFTDTQYF.

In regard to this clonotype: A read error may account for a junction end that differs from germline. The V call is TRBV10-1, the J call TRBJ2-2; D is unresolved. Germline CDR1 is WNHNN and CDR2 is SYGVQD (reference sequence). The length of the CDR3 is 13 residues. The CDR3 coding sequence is TGTGCCAGCAGTTTACCCCTCGCGGGGGAGCTGTTTTTT. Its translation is CASSLPLAGELFF.

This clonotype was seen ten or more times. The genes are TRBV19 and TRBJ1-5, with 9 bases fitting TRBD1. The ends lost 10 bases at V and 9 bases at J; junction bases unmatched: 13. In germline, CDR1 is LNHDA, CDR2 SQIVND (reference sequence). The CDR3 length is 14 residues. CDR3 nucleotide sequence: TGTGCCACAGAAAGGGAGGACAGGGGCCTGCCCCAGCATTTT. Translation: CATEREDRGLPQHF.

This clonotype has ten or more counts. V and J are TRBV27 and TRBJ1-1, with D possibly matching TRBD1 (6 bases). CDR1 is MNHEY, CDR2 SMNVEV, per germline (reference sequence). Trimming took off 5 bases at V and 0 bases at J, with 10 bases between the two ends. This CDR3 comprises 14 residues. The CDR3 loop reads CASSEGQMNTEAFF. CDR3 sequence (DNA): TGTGCCAGCAGTGAAGGACAGATGAACACTGAAGCTTTCTTT.

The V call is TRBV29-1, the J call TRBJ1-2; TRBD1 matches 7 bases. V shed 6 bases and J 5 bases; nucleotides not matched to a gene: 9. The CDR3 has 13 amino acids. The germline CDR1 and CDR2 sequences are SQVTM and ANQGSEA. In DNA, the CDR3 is TGCAGCGTACCAAGGACAGGCGAATATGGCTACACCTTC. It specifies CSVPRTGEYGYTF.

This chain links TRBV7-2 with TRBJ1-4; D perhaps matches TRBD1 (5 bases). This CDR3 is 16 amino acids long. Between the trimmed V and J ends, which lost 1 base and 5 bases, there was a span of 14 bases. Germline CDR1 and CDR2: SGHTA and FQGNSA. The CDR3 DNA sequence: TGTGCCAGCAGCTTAGAGGGACGATCCAAGAATGAAAAACTGTTTTTT. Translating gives CASSLEGRSKNEKLFF.

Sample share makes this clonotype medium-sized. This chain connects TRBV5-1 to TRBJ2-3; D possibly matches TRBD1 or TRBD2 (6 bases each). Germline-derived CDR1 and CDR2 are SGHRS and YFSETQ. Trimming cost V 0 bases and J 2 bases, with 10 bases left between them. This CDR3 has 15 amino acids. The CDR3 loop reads CASSLEGGYTDTQYF. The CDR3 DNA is TGCGCCAGCAGCTTGGAGGGGGGTTACACAGATACGCAGTATTTT. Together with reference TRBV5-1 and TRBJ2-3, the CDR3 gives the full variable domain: KAGVTQTPRYLIKTRGQQVTLSCSPISGHRSVSWYQQTPGQGLQFLFEYFSETQRNKGNFPGRFSGRQFSNSRSEMNVSTLELGDSALYLCASSLEGGYTDTQYFGPGTRLTVL.

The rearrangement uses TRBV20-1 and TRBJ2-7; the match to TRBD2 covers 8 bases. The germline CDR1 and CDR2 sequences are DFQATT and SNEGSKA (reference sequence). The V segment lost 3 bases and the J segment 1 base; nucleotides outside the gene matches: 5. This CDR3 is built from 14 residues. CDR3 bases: TGCAGTGCTAGGGAAGCGGGAGCTTCCTACGAGCAGTACTTC. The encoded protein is CSAREAGASYEQYF.

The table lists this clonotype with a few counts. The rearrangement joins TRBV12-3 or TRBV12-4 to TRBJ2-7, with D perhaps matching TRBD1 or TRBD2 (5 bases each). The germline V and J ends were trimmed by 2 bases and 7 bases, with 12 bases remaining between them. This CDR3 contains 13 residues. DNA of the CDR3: TGTGCCAGCAGTTTAAGTCCGGGGCGGGAGCAGTACTTC. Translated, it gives CASSLSPGREQYF.

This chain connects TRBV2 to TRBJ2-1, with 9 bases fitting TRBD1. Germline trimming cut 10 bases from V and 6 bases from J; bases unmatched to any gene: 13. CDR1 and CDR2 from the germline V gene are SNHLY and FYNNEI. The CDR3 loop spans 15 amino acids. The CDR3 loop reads CAKPQGQGLTNEQFF. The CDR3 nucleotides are TGTGCCAAACCACAGGGACAGGGTCTAACCAATGAGCAGTTCTTC.

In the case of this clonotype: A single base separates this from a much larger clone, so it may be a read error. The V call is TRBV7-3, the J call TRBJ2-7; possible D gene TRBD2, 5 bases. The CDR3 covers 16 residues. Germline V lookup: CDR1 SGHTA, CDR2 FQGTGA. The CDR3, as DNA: TGCGCCAGCAGCCCGATAAGCCGGGGTGTCCACTACGAGCAGTACTTC. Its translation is CASSPISRGVHYEQYF.

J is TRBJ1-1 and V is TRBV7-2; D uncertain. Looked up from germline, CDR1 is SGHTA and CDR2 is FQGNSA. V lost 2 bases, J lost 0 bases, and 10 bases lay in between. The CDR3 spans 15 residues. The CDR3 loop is CASSLQVSMNTEAFF. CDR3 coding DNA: TGTGCCAGCAGCTTACAGGTATCTATGAACACTGAAGCTTTCTTT.

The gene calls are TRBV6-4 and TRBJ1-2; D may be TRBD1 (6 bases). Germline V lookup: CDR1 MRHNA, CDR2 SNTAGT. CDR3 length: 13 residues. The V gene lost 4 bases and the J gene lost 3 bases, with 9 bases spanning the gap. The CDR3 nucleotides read TGTGCCAGCAGTGCTGGACAGTACTATGGCTACACCTTC. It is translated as CASSAGQYYGYTF.

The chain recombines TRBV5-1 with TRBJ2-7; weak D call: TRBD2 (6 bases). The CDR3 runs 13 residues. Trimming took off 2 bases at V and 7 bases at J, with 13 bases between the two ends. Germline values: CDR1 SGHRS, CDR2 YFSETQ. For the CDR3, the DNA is TGCGCCAGCAGCTTAGGACGGGGGAAGGAGCAGTACTTC. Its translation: CASSLGRGKEQYF.

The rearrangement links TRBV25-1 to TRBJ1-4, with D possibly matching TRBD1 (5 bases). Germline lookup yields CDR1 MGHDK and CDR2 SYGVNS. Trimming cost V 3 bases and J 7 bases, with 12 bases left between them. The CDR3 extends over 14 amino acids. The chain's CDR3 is CASSDLQGREKLFF. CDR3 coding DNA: TGTGCCAGCAGTGATCTCCAGGGCCGTGAAAAACTGTTTTTT.

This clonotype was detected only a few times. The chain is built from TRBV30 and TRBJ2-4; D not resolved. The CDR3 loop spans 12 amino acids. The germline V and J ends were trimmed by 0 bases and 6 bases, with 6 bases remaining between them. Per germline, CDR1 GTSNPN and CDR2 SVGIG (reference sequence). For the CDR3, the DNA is TGTGCCTGGAGTGTTTACAGAAACATTCAGTACTTC. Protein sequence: CAWSVYRNIQYF.

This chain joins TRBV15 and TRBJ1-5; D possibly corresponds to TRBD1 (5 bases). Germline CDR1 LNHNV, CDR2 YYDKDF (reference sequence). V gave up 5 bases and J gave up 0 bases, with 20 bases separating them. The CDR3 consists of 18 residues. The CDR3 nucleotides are TGTGCCACCAGCCCCCGGGCTAGCGGGGGTTATAGCAATCAGCCCCAGCATTTT. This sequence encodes CATSPRASGGYSNQPQHF.

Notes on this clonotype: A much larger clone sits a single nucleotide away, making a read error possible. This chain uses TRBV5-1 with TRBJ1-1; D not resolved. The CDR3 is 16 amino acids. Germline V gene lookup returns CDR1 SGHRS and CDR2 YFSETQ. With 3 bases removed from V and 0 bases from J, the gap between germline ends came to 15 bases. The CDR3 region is CASSSPQEVMNTEAFF. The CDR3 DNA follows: TGCGCCAGCAGCTCACCCCAAGAGGTTATGAACACTGAAGCTTTCTTT.

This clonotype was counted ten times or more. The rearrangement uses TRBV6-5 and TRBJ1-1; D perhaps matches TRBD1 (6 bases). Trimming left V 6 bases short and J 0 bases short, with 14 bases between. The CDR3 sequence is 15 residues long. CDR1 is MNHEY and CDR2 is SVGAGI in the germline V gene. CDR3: CASSQDRSLNTEAFF. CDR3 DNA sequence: TGTGCCAGCAGCCAAGACAGGTCCTTGAACACTGAAGCTTTCTTT.